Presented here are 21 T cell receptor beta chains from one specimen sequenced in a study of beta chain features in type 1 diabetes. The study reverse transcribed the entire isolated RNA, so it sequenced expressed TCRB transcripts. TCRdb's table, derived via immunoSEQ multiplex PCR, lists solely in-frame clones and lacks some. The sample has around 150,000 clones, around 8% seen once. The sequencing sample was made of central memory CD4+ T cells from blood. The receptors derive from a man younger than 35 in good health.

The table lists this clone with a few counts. The CDR3 DNA is TGTGCCAGCAGCCCAGACAGGGGACACTACAATGAGCAGTTCTTC. Translated: CASSPDRGHYNEQFF. The chain recombines TRBV7-2 with TRBJ2-1, with 8 positions matching TRBD1. The CDR3 is 15 amino acids. CDR1 and CDR2 (germline): SGHTA, FQGNSA. V lost 5 bases to trimming and J lost 3 bases; unmatched junction nucleotides: 6.

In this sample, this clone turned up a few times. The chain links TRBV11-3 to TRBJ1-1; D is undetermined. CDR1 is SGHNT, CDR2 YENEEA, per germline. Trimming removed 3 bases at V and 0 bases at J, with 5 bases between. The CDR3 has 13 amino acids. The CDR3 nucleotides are TGTGCCAGCAGCTTTTCAATGAACACTGAAGCTTTCTTT. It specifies CASSFSMNTEAFF.

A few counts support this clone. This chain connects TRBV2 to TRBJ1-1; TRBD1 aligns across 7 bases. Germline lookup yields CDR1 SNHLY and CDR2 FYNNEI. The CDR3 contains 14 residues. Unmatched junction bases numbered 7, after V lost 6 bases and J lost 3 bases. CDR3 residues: CASRDRDSYTEAFF. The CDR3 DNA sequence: TGTGCCAGCAGGGACCGGGACAGTTACACTGAAGCTTTCTTT.

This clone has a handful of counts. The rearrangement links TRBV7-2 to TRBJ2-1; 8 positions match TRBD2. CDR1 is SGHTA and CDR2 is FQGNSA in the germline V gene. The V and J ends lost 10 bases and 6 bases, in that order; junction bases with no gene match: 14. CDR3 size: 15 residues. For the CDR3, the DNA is TGTGCCATCAGTACTAGCGGAACCAATTTCAATGAGCAGTTCTTC. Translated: CAISTSGTNFNEQFF. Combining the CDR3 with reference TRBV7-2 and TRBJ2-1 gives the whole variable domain GAGVSQSPSNKVTEKGKDVELRCDPISGHTALYWYRQSLGQGLEFLIYFQGNSAPDKSGLPSDRFSAERTGGSVSTLTIQRTQQEDSAVYLCAISTSGTNFNEQFFGPGTRLTVL.

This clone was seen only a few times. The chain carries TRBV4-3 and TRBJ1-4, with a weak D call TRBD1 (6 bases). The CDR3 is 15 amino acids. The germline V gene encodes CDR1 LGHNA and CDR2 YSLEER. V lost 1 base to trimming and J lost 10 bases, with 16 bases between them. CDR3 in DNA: TGCGCCAGCAGCCAAGTAGCAGGACAGAGTGGAAAACTGTTTTTT. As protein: CASSQVAGQSGKLFF.

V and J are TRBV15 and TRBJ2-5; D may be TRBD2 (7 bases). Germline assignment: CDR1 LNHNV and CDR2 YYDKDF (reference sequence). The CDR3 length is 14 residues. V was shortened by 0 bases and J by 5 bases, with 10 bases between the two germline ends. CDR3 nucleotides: TGTGCCACCAGCAGAGATCGGGGGGCTGAGACCCAGTACTTC. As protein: CATSRDRGAETQYF.

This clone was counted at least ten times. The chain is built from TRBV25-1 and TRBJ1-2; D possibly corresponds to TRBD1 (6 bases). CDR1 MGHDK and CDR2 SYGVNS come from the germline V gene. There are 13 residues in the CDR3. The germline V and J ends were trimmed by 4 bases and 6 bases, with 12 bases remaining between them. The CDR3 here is CASSGGTYHGYTF. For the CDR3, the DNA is TGTGCCAGCAGTGGAGGGACATACCATGGCTACACCTTC.

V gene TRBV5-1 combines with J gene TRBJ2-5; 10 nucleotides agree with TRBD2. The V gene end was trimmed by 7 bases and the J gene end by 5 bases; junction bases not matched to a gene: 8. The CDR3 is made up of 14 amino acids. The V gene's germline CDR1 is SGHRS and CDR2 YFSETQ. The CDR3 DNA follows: TGCGCCAGCCGGAGCGGGGGGGCCGGGGAGACCCAGTACTTC. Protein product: CASRSGGAGETQYF. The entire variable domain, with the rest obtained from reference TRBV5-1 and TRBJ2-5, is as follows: KAGVTQTPRYLIKTRGQQVTLSCSPISGHRSVSWYQQTPGQGLQFLFEYFSETQRNKGNFPGRFSGRQFSNSRSEMNVSTLELGDSALYLCASRSGGAGETQYFGPGTRLLVL.

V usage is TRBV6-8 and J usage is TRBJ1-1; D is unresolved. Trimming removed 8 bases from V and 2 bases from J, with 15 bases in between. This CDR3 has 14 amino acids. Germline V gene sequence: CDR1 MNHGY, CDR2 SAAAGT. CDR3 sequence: CASGPGGINTEAFF. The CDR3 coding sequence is TGTGCCAGCGGCCCTGGAGGGATTAACACTGAAGCTTTCTTT.

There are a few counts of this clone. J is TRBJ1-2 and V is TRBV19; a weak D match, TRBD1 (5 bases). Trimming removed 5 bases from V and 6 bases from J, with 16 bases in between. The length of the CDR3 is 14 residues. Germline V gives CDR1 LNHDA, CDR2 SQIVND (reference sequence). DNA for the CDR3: TGTGCCAGTAGTCTCAAAGACAGTCTACATGGCTACACCTTC. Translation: CASSLKDSLHGYTF.

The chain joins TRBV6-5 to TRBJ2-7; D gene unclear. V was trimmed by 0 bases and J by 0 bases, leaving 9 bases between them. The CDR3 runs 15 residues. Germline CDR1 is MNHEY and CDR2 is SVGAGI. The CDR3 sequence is CASSYSRLISYEQYF. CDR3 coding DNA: TGTGCCAGCAGTTACTCGCGGCTTATCTCCTACGAGCAGTACTTC.

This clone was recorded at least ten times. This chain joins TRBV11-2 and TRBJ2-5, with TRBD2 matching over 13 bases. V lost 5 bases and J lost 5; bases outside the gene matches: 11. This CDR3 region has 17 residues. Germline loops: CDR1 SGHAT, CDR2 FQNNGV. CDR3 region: CASSPWTSGRNVETQYF. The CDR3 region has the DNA TGTGCCAGCAGCCCCTGGACTAGCGGGAGAAATGTGGAGACCCAGTACTTC.

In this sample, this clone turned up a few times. CDR3 DNA: TGTGCCAGTAGTCTACGCGGGGATTCCTACGAGCAGTACTTC. Its protein is CASSLRGDSYEQYF. The V gene is TRBV19, the J gene TRBJ2-7, with a possible D match to TRBD2 (6 bases). This CDR3 region has 14 residues. CDR1 and CDR2 from the germline V gene are LNHDA and SQIVND (reference sequence). V lost 5 bases to trimming and J lost 1 base, with 12 bases between them. Based on the CDR3 plus reference TRBV19 and TRBJ2-7, the full variable domain is DGGITQSPKYLFRKEGQNVTLSCEQNLNHDAMYWYRQDPGQGLRLIYYSQIVNDFQKGDIAEGYSVSREKKESFPLTVTSAQKNPTAFYLCASSLRGDSYEQYFGPGTRLTVT.

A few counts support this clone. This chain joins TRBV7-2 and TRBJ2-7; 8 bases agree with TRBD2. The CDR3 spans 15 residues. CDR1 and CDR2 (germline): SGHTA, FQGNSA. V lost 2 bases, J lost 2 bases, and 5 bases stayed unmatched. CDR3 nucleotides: TGTGCCAGCAGCTTACAGGCGGGAGGCCCCTACGAGCAGTACTTC. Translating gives CASSLQAGGPYEQYF.

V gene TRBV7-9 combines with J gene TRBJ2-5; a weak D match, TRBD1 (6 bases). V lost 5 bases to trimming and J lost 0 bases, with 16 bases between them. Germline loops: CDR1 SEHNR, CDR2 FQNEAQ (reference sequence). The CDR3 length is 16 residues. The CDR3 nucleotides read TGTGCCAGCAGCCCGAACCTCGGGACATACCAAGAGACCCAGTACTTC. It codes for CASSPNLGTYQETQYF.

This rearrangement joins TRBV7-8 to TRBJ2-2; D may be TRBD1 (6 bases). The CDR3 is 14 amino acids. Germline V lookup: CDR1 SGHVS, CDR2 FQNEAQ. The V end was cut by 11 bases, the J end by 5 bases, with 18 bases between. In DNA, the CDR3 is TGTGCCCACACGAGGTGGGGGCGGACCGGGGAGCTGTTTTTT. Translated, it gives CAHTRWGRTGELFF.

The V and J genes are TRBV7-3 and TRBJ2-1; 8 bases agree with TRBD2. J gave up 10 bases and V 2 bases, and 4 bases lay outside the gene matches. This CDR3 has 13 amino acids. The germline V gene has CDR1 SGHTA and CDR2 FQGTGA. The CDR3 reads CASSLGLAGEQFF. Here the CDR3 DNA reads TGTGCCAGCAGCTTAGGACTAGCCGGGGAGCAGTTCTTC.

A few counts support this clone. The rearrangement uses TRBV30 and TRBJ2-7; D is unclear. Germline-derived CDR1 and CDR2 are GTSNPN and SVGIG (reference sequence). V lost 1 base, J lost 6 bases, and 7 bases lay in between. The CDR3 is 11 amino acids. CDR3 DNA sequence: TGTGCCTGGAGTGGACAAACCGAGCAGTACTTC. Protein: CAWSGQTEQYF.

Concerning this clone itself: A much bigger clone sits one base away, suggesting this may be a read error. CDR3 in DNA: TGTGCCAGCAGCTTGGACAGTAACTATGGCTACACCTTC. Translation: CASSLDSNYGYTF. The chain combines TRBV7-9 with TRBJ1-2, with D tentatively TRBD1 (6 bases). The CDR3 sequence is 13 residues long. V lost 3 bases and J 1 base, leaving 6 bases between the germline ends. Germline values: CDR1 SEHNR, CDR2 FQNEAQ (reference sequence).

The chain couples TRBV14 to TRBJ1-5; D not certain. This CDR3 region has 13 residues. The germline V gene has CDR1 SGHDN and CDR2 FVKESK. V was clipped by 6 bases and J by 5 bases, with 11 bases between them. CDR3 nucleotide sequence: TGTGCCAGCAGTTCCCGGAGGGATCAGCCCCAGCATTTT. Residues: CASSSRRDQPQHF.

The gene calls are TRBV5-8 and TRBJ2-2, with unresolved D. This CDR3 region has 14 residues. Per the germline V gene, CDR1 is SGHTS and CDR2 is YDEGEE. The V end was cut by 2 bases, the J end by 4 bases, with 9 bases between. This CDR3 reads CASSFEVSTGELFF. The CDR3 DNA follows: TGTGCCAGCAGCTTCGAGGTTTCCACCGGGGAGCTGTTTTTT. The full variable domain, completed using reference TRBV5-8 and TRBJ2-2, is EAGVTQSPTHLIKTRGQQATLRCSPISGHTSVYWYQQALGLGLQFLLWYDEGEERNRGNFPPRFSGRQFPNYSSELNVNALELEDSALYLCASSFEVSTGELFFGEGSRLTVL.